This TCR beta chain was sequenced for a study of blood T cell repertoires in COVID-19. The wider study: Specimens from acute and convalescent COVID-19 originated in the United States, Italy and Spain.

V dropped 6 bases and J dropped 3 bases, with 12 bases sitting between them. The germline V gene has CDR1 MRHNA and CDR2 SNTAGT. The CDR3 is 13 amino acids. TCRdb keeps only in-frame clones here, not all; method: immunoSEQ multiplex PCR. The sample has 77,000 or so clones, approximately 85% seen once; the top ten hold 5.1%. The receptor was derived from a man at least 80 years old with acute or convalescent COVID-19. The chain recombines TRBV6-4 with TRBJ2-7; TRBD1 is a possible D gene (5 bases). The sample comprised peripheral blood. The CDR3 DNA sequence: TGTGCCAGCAGCCGACAGCTCGGCTACGAGCAGTACTTC. This codes for CASSRQLGYEQYF.